The rows below give T cell receptor beta chains drawn from one sample of a study of CDR3 diversity in severe acne. TCRdb used MiXCR to reprocess the PCR reads, holding one entry per CDR3 protein. The sample contains tens of thousands of distinct CDR3 sequences, over 40% of which appear only once. The sample comprised blood. All receptors derive from a male donor in good health, without acne. CDR3s include the opening cysteine and the closing phenylalanine or tryptophan. D genes are given only for firm matches. Size values are once, few and many counts, or a class for expanded clones, and some rows have none.

>TRBV25-1|TRBJ1-2|NA|NA
CASSESSGPPRGYTF
TGTGCCAGCAGTGAATCATCTGGGCCTCCAAGAGGCTACACCTTC
>TRBV19|TRBJ2-1|NA|TRBD2
CASRLTSGSNEQFF
TGTGCCAGCAGACTGACTAGCGGGAGCAATGAGCAGTTCTTC
>TRBV20-1|TRBJ1-5|NA|TRBD1
CSARGTGERVGNQPQHF
TGCAGTGCAAGAGGGACAGGGGAGCGGGTTGGCAATCAGCCCCAGCATTTT
>TRBV20-1|TRBJ2-5|NA|TRBD2
CSARTSGSGETQYF
TGCAGTGCCAGAACTAGCGGGAGTGGAGAGACCCAGTACTTC
>TRBV24-1|TRBJ2-2|NA|NA
CATSLAGELFF
TGTGCCACCAGTTTGGCGGGGGAGCTGTTTTTT
>TRBV15|TRBJ1-1|NA|NA
CATSSFYICSARQNTEAFF
NA
>TRBV29-1|TRBJ2-1|NA|TRBD1
CSVEYGTAYNEQFF
TGCAGCGTTGAATACGGGACAGCCTACAATGAGCAGTTCTTC
>TRBV11-3|TRBJ2-3|many|TRBD2
CASSKGLAPTDTQYF
TGTGCCAGCAGCAAGGGACTAGCTCCCACAGATACGCAGTATTTT
>TRBV9|TRBJ2-2|many|NA
CASSVLDFAGELFF
TGTGCCAGCAGCGTACTGGATTTCGCCGGGGAGCTGTTTTTT
>TRBV2|TRBJ2-7|once|TRBD2
CASSVRGAGGLYEQYF
TGTGCCAGCAGTGTAAGGGGGGCGGGAGGGCTGTACGAGCAGTACTTC
>TRBV24-1|TRBJ1-1|few|TRBD1
CATSDSNRGETEAFF
TGTGCCACCAGTGATTCGAACAGGGGTGAGACTGAAGCTTTCTTT
>TRBV7-9|TRBJ2-1|NA|TRBD2
CASSSTSGYNEQFF
TGTGCCAGCAGTTCGACTAGCGGCTACAATGAGCAGTTCTTC
>TRBV20-1|TRBJ2-6|NA|NA
CSARQGANVLTF
TGCAGTGCTAGACAGGGGGCCAACGTCCTGACTTTC
>TRBV10-3|TRBJ2-1|NA|TRBD2
CAIRRTGGPYNEQFF
TGTGCCATCAGGAGAACGGGAGGGCCCTACAATGAGCAGTTCTTC
>TRBV20-1|TRBJ2-1|NA|NA
CSAEGDLNEQFF
TGCAGTGCCGAGGGAGACTTAAATGAGCAGTTCTTC
>TRBV20-1|TRBJ2-7|NA|TRBD2
CSAKLAGAQYEQYF
TGCAGTGCTAAGCTAGCGGGGGCCCAGTACGAGCAGTACTTC
>TRBV13|TRBJ2-2|many|TRBD2
CASSLGPSGDTGELFF
TGTGCCAGCAGCTTAGGGCCTAGCGGGGACACCGGGGAGCTGTTTTTT
>TRBV7-8|TRBJ2-2|NA|NA
CASSPHYTGELFF
TGTGCCAGCAGCCCTCATTACACCGGGGAGCTGTTTTTT
>TRBV20-1|TRBJ2-1|few|TRBD2
CSARDASGGNNEQFF
TGCAGTGCTAGAGATGCTAGCGGGGGGAACAATGAGCAGTTCTTC
>TRBV7-9|TRBJ2-1|few|TRBD1
CASKADRYKRNEQFF
TGTGCCAGCAAGGCGGACAGGTACAAACGCAATGAGCAGTTCTTC
>TRBV12-3/TRBV12-4|TRBJ2-3|NA|NA
CASSLASGDTQYF
TGTGCCAGCAGTTTAGCGAGCGGAGATACGCAGTATTTT
>TRBV24-1|TRBJ2-1|NA|TRBD2
CATSDSSGGLNEQFF
TGTGCCACCAGTGATTCTAGCGGGGGGTTGAATGAGCAGTTCTTC
>TRBV6-1|TRBJ2-7|NA|TRBD1
CASSEAGTGGTTYEQYF
TGTGCCAGCAGTGAAGCAGGGACAGGTGGGACGACCTACGAGCAGTACTTC
>TRBV19|TRBJ2-7|once|TRBD2
CASSVRTSGLPRGYEQYF
TGTGCCAGTAGTGTCAGGACTAGCGGGCTTCCTAGGGGCTACGAGCAGTACTTC
>TRBV18|TRBJ2-7|many|NA
CASSPYVDYEQYF
TGTGCCAGCTCACCATACGTAGACTACGAGCAGTACTTC
>TRBV29-1|TRBJ1-2|few|NA
CSVWTEPISYGYTF
TGCAGCGTTTGGACGGAGCCCATTTCCTATGGCTACACCTTC
>TRBV20-1|TRBJ2-7|NA|TRBD2
CSALENEREQTSYEQYF
TGCAGTGCCCTAGAGAATGAGCGGGAGCAGACCTCCTACGAGCAGTACTTC
>TRBV20-1|TRBJ2-3|NA|TRBD2
CSAGTSGTSDTQYF
TGCAGTGCCGGGACTAGCGGGACCTCAGATACGCAGTATTTT
>TRBV24-1|TRBJ2-5|many|TRBD2
CATSDGTSGRGKTQYF
TGTGCCACCAGTGACGGGACTAGCGGGAGAGGAAAGACCCAGTACTTC
>TRBV7-8|TRBJ2-5|NA|NA
CASSLDGEETQYF
TGTGCCAGCAGCTTAGATGGGGAAGAGACCCAGTACTTC
>TRBV20-1|TRBJ2-7|NA|TRBD1
CSARDPSKTGGVSYEQYF
TGCAGTGCTAGAGACCCATCGAAGACAGGGGGCGTCTCCTACGAGCAGTACTTC
>TRBV29-1|TRBJ1-3|many|NA
CSVTLVPSGNTIYF
TGCAGCGTAACCTTGGTGCCCTCTGGAAACACCATATATTTT
>TRBV2|TRBJ2-5|few|TRBD2
CASSRGTSGRAGETQYF
TGTGCCAGCAGTAGAGGGACTAGCGGGAGGGCCGGGGAGACCCAGTACTTC